The T cell receptor beta chain described here comes from a study of Ad26.COV2.S vaccination and SARS-CoV-2 variants. About the research overall: Ad26.COV2.S was injected intramuscularly once or twice, 56 days apart.

Remarks on this clone: Its antigen is not known.

The length of the CDR3 is 15 residues. The germline V and J ends were trimmed by 3 bases and 1 base, with 9 bases remaining between them. Per the germline V gene, CDR1 is SNHLY and CDR2 is FYNNEI. Whole-study findings and limits: People who got the vaccine had more spike-specific TCR breadth than people who got placebo.

Sequenced by immunoSEQ multiplex PCR; TCRdb stores in-frame clones only, minus some. The data hold under 550,000 clones, with about 93% observed a single time. Treatment reported: roughly 18 received Ad26.COV2.S at low or high dose, single or two shots; five or six received placebo; per-sample allocation not given. Sampling happened 63 days after the first vaccine or placebo injection. The V call is TRBV2, the J call TRBJ2-2; D unresolved. This receptor was taken from a person aged 18-60 years who received the Ad26.COV2.S COVID-19 vaccine or a placebo. Source: peripheral blood, taken in a trial of Ad26.COV2.S vaccine versus placebo. CDR3 region: CASSEGQVNTGELFF. For the CDR3, the DNA is TGTGCCAGCAGTGAGGGTCAGGTGAACACCGGGGAGCTGTTTTTT.